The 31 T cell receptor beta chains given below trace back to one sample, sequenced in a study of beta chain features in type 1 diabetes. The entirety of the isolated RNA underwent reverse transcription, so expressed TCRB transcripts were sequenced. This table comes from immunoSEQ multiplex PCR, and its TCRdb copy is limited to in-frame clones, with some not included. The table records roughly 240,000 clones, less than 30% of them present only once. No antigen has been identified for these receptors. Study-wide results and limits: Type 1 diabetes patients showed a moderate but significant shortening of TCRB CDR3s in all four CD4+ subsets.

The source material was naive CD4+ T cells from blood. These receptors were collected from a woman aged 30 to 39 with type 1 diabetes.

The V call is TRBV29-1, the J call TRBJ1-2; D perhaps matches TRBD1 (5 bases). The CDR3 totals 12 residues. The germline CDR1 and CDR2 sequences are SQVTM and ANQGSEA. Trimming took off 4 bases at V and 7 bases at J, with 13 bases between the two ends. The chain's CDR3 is CSVGQGILGYTF. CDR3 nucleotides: TGCAGCGTTGGCCAGGGAATACTTGGCTACACCTTC.

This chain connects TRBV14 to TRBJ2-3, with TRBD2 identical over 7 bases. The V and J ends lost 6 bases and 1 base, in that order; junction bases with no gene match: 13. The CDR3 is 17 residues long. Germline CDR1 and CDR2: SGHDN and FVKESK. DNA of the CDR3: TGTGCCAGCAGTGTGCCGGGAGGTGGAAAGGGCACAGATACGCAGTATTTT. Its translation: CASSVPGGGKGTDTQYF.

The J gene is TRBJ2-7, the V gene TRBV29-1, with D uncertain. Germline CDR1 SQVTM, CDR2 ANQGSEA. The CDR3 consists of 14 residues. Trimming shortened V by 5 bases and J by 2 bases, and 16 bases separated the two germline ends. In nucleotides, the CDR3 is TGCAGCGTTTCTACAGCCCAAATTACCTACGAGCAGTACTTC. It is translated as CSVSTAQITYEQYF.

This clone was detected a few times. CDR3 sequence reads: CASSLVTSYNEQFF. CDR3 bases: TGTGCCAGCAGCTTAGTTACTAGCTACAATGAGCAGTTCTTC. This chain connects TRBV7-2 to TRBJ2-1, with D perhaps TRBD2 (5 bases). The CDR3 contains 14 residues. The germline V gene encodes CDR1 SGHTA and CDR2 FQGNSA. The V end lost 1 base, the J end lost 3 bases, and 7 bases lay between the germline ends.

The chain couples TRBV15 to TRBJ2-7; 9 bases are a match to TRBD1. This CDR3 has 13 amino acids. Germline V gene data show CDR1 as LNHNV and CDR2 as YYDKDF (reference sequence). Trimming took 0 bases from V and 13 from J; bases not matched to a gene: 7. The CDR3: CATSRDSQGARYF. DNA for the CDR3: TGTGCCACCAGCAGAGATTCACAGGGGGCCAGATACTTC.

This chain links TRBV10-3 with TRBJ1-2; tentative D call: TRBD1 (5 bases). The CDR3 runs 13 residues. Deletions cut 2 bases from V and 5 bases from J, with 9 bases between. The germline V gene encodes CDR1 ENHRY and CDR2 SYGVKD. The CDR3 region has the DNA TGTGCCATCAGTGAGGGACAAGCTTATGGCTACACCTTC. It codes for CAISEGQAYGYTF.

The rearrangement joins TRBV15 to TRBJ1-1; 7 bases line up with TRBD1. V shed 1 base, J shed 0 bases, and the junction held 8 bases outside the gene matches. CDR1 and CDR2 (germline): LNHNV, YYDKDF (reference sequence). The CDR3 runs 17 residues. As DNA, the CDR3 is TGTGCCACCAGCAGAGGTGACAGGGATGGGATGAACACTGAAGCTTTCTTT. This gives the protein CATSRGDRDGMNTEAFF.

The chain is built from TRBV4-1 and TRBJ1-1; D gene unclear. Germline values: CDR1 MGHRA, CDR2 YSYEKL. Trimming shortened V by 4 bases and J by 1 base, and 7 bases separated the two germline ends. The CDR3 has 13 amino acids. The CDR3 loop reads CASSPLGNTEAFF. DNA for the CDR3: TGCGCCAGCAGCCCGCTCGGGAACACTGAAGCTTTCTTT.

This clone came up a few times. CDR3 sequence: CSVTGLPYEQYF. The CDR3 coding sequence is TGCAGCGTGACGGGACTACCTTACGAGCAGTACTTC. V gene TRBV29-1 combines with J gene TRBJ2-7; 7 positions match TRBD2. Per germline, CDR1 SQVTM and CDR2 ANQGSEA. The CDR3 is made up of 12 amino acids. With 6 bases clipped from V and 4 bases from J, the junction kept 6 bases outside the gene matches.

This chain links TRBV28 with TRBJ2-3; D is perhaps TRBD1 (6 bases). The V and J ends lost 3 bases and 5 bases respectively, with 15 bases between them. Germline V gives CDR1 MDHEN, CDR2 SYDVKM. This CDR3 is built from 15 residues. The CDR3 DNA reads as TGTGCCAGCAGTTTCCCACTTACAGGGCGAGATACGCAGTATTTT. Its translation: CASSFPLTGRDTQYF.

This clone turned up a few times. The CDR3 protein is CASSLSSGTTQETQYF. The CDR3 nucleotides read TGTGCCAGCAGCCTTTCCTCCGGGACTACCCAAGAGACCCAGTACTTC. V is TRBV9 and J is TRBJ2-5, with 7 nucleotides matching TRBD2. The CDR3 contains 16 residues. The trim removed 4 bases at V and 1 base at J, leaving 10 bases unmatched. Germline CDR1 is SGDLS and CDR2 is YYNGEE.

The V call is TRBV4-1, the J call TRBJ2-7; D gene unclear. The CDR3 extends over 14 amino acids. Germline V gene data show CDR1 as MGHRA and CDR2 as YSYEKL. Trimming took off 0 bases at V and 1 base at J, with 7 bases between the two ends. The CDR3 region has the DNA TGCGCCAGCAGCCAAGATCCACAGTCCTACGAGCAGTACTTC. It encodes CASSQDPQSYEQYF.

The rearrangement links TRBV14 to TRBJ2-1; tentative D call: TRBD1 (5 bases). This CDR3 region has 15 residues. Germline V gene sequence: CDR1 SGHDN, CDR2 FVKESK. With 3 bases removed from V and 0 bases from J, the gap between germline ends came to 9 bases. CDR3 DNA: TGTGCCAGCAGCCAGATGCAGGGCTCCTACAATGAGCAGTTCTTC. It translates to CASSQMQGSYNEQFF.

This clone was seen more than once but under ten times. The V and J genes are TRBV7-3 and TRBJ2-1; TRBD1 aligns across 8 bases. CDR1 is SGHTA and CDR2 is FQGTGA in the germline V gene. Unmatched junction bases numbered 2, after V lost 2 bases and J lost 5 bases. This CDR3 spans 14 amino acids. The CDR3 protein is CASSLDRGHNEQFF. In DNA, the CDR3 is TGTGCCAGCAGCTTAGACAGGGGCCACAATGAGCAGTTCTTC.

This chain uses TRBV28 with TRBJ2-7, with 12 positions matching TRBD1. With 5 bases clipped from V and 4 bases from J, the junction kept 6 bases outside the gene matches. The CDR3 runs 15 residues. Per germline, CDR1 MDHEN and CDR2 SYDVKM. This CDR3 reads CASSLAGQGAYEQYF. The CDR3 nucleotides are TGTGCCAGCAGTCTAGCGGGACAGGGGGCTTACGAGCAGTACTTC.

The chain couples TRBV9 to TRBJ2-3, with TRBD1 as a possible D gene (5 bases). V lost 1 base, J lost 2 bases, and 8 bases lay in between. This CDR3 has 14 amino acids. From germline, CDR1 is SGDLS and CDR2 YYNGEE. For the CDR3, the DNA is TGTGCCAGCAGCGTAAGACAGTACACAGATACGCAGTATTTT. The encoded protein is CASSVRQYTDTQYF.

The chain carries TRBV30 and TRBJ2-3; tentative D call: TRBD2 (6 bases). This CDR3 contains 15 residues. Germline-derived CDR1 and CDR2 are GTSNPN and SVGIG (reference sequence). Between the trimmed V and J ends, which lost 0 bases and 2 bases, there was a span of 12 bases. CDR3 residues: CAWSVLGGPTDTQYF. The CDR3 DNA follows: TGTGCCTGGAGTGTTCTAGGAGGGCCCACAGATACGCAGTATTTT.

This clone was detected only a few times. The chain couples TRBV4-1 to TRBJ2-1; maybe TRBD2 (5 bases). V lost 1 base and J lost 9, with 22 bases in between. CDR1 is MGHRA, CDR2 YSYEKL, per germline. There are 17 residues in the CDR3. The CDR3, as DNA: TGCGCCAGCAGCCAAGTGCGGAGCGGCCGCGGGCTGGGTGAGCAGTTCTTC. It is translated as CASSQVRSGRGLGEQFF.

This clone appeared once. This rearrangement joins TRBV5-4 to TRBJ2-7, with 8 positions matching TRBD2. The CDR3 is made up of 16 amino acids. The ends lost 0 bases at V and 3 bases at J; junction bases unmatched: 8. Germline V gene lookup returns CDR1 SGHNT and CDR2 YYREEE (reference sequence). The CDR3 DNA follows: TGTGCCAGCAGCTTGGCCCGCGGCAGCGGGGGCTACGAGCAGTACTTC. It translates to CASSLARGSGGYEQYF.

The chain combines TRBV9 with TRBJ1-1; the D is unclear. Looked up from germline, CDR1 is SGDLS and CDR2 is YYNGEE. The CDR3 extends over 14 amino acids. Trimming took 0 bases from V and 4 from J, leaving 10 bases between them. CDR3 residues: CASSVELAGTEAFF. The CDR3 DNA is TGTGCCAGCAGCGTAGAATTGGCGGGCACTGAAGCTTTCTTT.

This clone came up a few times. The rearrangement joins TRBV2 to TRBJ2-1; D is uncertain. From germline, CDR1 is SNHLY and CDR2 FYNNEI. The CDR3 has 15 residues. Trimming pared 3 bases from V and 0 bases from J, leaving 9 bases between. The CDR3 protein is CASSDISSSYNEQFF. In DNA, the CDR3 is TGTGCCAGCAGTGACATCTCGAGCTCCTACAATGAGCAGTTCTTC.

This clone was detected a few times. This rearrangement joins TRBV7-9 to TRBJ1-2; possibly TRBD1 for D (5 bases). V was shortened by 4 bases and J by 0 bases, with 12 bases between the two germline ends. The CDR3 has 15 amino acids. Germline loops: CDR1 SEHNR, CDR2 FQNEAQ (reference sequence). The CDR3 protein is CASSSGADANYGYTF. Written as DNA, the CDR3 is TGTGCCAGCAGCTCTGGGGCAGACGCTAACTATGGCTACACCTTC.

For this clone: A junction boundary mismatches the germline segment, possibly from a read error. Here the CDR3 DNA reads TGTGCCAGCAGCCGGAGTTTAGGACAGGTTTTC. Protein: CASSRSLGQVF. This rearrangement joins TRBV28 to TRBJ1-2; 7 nucleotides align to TRBD1. Per germline, CDR1 MDHEN and CDR2 SYDVKM. CDR3 size: 11 residues.

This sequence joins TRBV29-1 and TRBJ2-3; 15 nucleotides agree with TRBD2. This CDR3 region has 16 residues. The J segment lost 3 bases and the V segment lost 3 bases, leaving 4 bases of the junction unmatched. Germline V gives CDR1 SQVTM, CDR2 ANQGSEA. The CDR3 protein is CSVEGLAGGGTDTQYF. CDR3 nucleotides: TGCAGCGTTGAGGGACTAGCGGGAGGAGGGACAGATACGCAGTATTTT.

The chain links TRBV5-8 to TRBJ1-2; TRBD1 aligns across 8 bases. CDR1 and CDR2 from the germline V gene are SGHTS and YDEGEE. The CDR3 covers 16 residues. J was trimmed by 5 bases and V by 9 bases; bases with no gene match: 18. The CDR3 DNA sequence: TGTGCCACCAATGGTATCCGGGTCACAGGGGGGTATGGCTACACCTTC. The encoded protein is CATNGIRVTGGYGYTF.

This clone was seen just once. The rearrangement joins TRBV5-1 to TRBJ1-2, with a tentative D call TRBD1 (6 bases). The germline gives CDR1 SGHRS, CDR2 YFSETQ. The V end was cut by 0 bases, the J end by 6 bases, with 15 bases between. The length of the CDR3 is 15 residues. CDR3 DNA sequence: TGCGCCAGCAGCTTGGACTACAGGGAAACAGATGGCTACACCTTC. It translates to CASSLDYRETDGYTF.

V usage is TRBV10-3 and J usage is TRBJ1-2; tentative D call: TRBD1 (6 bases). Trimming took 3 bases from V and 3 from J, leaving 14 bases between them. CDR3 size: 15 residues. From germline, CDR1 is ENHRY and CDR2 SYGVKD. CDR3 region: CAISDRGGKDYGYTF. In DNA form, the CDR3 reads TGTGCCATCAGTGATCGGGGGGGCAAGGACTATGGCTACACCTTC.

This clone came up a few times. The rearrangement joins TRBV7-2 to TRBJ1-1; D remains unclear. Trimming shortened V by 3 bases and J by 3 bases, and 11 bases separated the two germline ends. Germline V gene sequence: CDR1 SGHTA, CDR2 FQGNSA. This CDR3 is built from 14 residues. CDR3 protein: CASSLEVSHTEAFF. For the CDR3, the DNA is TGTGCCAGCAGCTTGGAGGTCAGTCACACTGAAGCTTTCTTT.

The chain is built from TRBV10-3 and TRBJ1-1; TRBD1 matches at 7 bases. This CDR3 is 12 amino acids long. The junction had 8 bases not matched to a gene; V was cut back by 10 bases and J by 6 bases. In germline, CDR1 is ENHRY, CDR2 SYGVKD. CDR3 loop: CASTTGDSEAFF. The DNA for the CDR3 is TGTGCCAGCACCACAGGGGACTCTGAAGCTTTCTTT.

CDR3 in amino acids: CASSRQDGHFDEQFF. CDR3 nucleotide sequence: TGCGCCAGCAGCAGACAGGATGGCCATTTTGATGAGCAGTTCTTC. V and J are TRBV5-1 and TRBJ2-1; D possibly corresponds to TRBD1 (6 bases). The CDR3 consists of 15 residues. Trimming shortened V by 4 bases and J by 8 bases, and 19 bases separated the two germline ends. Germline CDR1 SGHRS, CDR2 YFSETQ.

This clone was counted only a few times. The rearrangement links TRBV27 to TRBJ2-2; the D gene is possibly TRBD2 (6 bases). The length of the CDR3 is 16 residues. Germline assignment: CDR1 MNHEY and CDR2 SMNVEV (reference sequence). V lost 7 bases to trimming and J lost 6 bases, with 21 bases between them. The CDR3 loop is CASTLGAGRISGELFF. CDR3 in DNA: TGTGCCAGCACTCTCGGTGCAGGGAGGATTTCCGGGGAGCTGTTTTTT.